The 32 T cell receptor beta chains presented below share a single source sample, sequenced in a study of blood T cell repertoires in COVID-19. Clones were sequenced by immunoSEQ multiplex PCR, and TCRdb holds only the in-frame ones, with some missing. The sample lists about 250,000 clones; 84% were seen once. Sequenced material: PBMCs or T cells enriched from blood (not recorded which). The source is a man aged 50-59 years who had recovered from COVID-19.

This clone occurred once. V and J are TRBV6-5 and TRBJ1-1; 8 nucleotides match TRBD1. Germline assignment: CDR1 MNHEY and CDR2 SVGAGI. The CDR3 is 15 amino acids. The V segment lost 0 bases and the J segment 0 bases; nucleotides outside the gene matches: 0. For the CDR3, the DNA is TGTGCCAGCAGTTACTCGACAGGGGTGAACACTGAAGCTTTCTTT. Protein: CASSYSTGVNTEAFF.

For this clone: The junction departs from the called germline gene at one end, perhaps through a read error. The V and J genes are TRBV6-1 and TRBJ1-2, with a possible D match to TRBD1 (6 bases). The germline gives CDR1 MNHNS, CDR2 SASEGT. The CDR3 runs 12 residues. The CDR3 is CASSESSRGPHF. CDR3 sequence (DNA): TGTGCCAGCAGTGAATCTTCCAGGGGACCTCACTTC.

V gene TRBV30 combines with J gene TRBJ1-2; D gene ambiguous. This CDR3 region has 13 residues. Germline V lookup: CDR1 GTSNPN, CDR2 SVGIG (reference sequence). The V and J ends lost 1 base and 2 bases respectively, with 8 bases between them. The CDR3 sequence: CAWSAAGNYGYTF. DNA of the CDR3: TGTGCCTGGAGTGCGGCGGGGAACTATGGCTACACCTTC.

This chain connects TRBV6-2 or TRBV6-3 to TRBJ2-2; TRBD2 matches at 10 bases. In germline, CDR1 is MNHEY, CDR2 SVGEGT. With 5 bases clipped from V and 1 base from J, the junction kept 1 base outside the gene matches. This CDR3 contains 15 residues. The CDR3 nucleotides are TGTGCCAGCAGTCGACTAGCGGGGAACACCGGGGAGCTGTTTTTT. Protein product: CASSRLAGNTGELFF.

The chain is built from TRBV27 and TRBJ2-1; TRBD2 matches 10 bases. This CDR3 spans 18 amino acids. V lost 2 bases, J lost 10 bases, and 17 bases stayed unmatched. Germline assignment: CDR1 MNHEY and CDR2 SMNVEV (reference sequence). DNA of the CDR3: TGTGCCAGCAGTTTACTTGTGAGCGGGAGGGGGCCGTTGGGGGAGCAGTTCTTC. Its protein product is CASSLLVSGRGPLGEQFF.

This clone came up once. This chain connects TRBV6-9 to TRBJ2-7; unclear D gene. The V end lost 10 bases, the J end lost 2 bases, and 21 bases lay between the germline ends. Germline lookup yields CDR1 MNHGY and CDR2 SVAAGI. The CDR3 contains 15 residues. This chain's CDR3 is CATSHPPHRPYEQYF. CDR3 in DNA: TGTGCCACCAGCCACCCTCCACACAGACCCTACGAGCAGTACTTC.

V usage is TRBV28 and J usage is TRBJ1-1, with D perhaps matching TRBD1 (6 bases). The germline gives CDR1 MDHEN, CDR2 SYDVKM. The ends were cut back, 8 bases at V and 0 bases at J, with 10 bases in the middle. The CDR3 spans 13 residues. CDR3 in amino acids: CASFRQVNTEAFF. CDR3 nucleotides: TGTGCCAGCTTCAGACAGGTGAACACTGAAGCTTTCTTT.

The V and J genes are TRBV4-2 and TRBJ1-2; the D is unclear. The CDR3 has 13 amino acids. The germline CDR1 and CDR2 sequences are LGHNA and YNFKEQ. V lost 0 bases, J lost 4 bases, and 6 bases lay in between. CDR3 sequence: CASSQEFLYGYTF. The CDR3 nucleotides read TGTGCCAGCAGCCAAGAATTCCTCTATGGCTACACCTTC.

The rearrangement uses TRBV9 and TRBJ2-3; 11 positions agree with TRBD1. V shed 6 bases and J 4 bases; nucleotides not matched to a gene: 10. CDR3 length: 16 amino acids. The germline V gene has CDR1 SGDLS and CDR2 YYNGEE. The CDR3 coding sequence is TGTGCCAGCACCCCCTGGGACAGGGGGGTGGCAGATACGCAGTATTTT. Its translation is CASTPWDRGVADTQYF. The whole variable domain, filled in from reference TRBV9 and TRBJ2-3, reads DSGVTQTPKHLITATGQRVTLRCSPRSGDLSVYWYQQSLDQGLQFLIQYYNGEERAKGNILERFSAQQFPDLHSELNLSSLELGDSALYFCASTPWDRGVADTQYFGPGTRLTVL.

The rearrangement uses TRBV7-2 and TRBJ2-7; D unresolved. The length of the CDR3 is 16 residues. CDR1 and CDR2 from the germline V gene are SGHTA and FQGNSA. V dropped 1 base and J dropped 3 bases, with 16 bases sitting between them. The CDR3 spells CASSLDISSVFYEQYF. The CDR3, as DNA: TGTGCCAGCAGCTTAGATATAAGCTCGGTTTTCTACGAGCAGTACTTC.

The chain recombines TRBV30 with TRBJ2-2; 9 nucleotides agree with TRBD1. V was clipped by 5 bases and J by 4 bases; unmatched bases: 5. The germline gives CDR1 GTSNPN, CDR2 SVGIG (reference sequence). This CDR3 region has 14 residues. The DNA of the CDR3 is TGTGCCTGGGGAGGGACAGGGTCCACCGGGGAGCTGTTTTTT. Its protein product is CAWGGTGSTGELFF.

The V call is TRBV18, the J call TRBJ2-5; the match to TRBD2 covers 7 bases. CDR3 length: 14 residues. Per germline, CDR1 KGHSH and CDR2 LQKENI. Trimming removed 8 bases from V and 4 bases from J; junction bases left unmatched: 10. The CDR3 DNA sequence: TGTGCCAGCACCAAAACTGGGAGGGGAGAGACCCAGTACTTC. It translates to CASTKTGRGETQYF.

The rearrangement uses TRBV15 and TRBJ1-2, with 8 bases matching TRBD1. The ends lost 2 bases at V and 2 bases at J; junction bases unmatched: 1. The CDR3 loop spans 14 amino acids. CDR1 and CDR2 from the germline V gene are LNHNV and YYDKDF (reference sequence). The CDR3 nucleotides are TGTGCCACCAGCAGAAGACAGGGGAACTATGGCTACACCTTC. Translated, it gives CATSRRQGNYGYTF.

This clone has more than one count but fewer than ten. The chain couples TRBV18 to TRBJ2-2; no definite D call. CDR3 size: 16 residues. Germline CDR1 is KGHSH and CDR2 is LQKENI. V gave up 5 bases and J gave up 4 bases, with 17 bases separating them. The CDR3 protein is CASSSLTTRPTGELFF. CDR3 in DNA: TGTGCCAGCTCATCACTGACGACACGGCCCACCGGGGAGCTGTTTTTT.

The gene calls are TRBV10-2 and TRBJ2-1; weak D call: TRBD2 (5 bases). This CDR3 is built from 13 residues. Per the germline V gene, CDR1 is WSHSY and CDR2 is SAAADI. V dropped 0 bases and J dropped 7 bases, with 7 bases sitting between them. The CDR3 loop is CASSESLGNEQFF. The CDR3 nucleotides read TGCGCCAGCAGTGAGTCACTAGGTAATGAGCAGTTCTTC.

This clone was seen only once. The V and J genes are TRBV6-2 or TRBV6-3 and TRBJ1-3; no clear D gene. This CDR3 has 14 amino acids. V lost 0 bases and J 3 bases, leaving 6 bases between the germline ends. Germline V gene data show CDR1 as MNHEY and CDR2 as SVGEGT. The CDR3 is CASSYSGHGNTIYF. The CDR3 DNA reads as TGTGCCAGCAGTTACTCTGGCCATGGAAACACCATATATTTT.

The genes are TRBV6-1 and TRBJ2-2; 9 bases match TRBD1. The J segment lost 6 bases and the V segment lost 2 bases, leaving 7 bases of the junction unmatched. The CDR3 spans 16 residues. Per germline, CDR1 MNHNS and CDR2 SASEGT. CDR3 region: CASSETPGQGAGELFF. The CDR3 region has the DNA TGTGCCAGCAGTGAAACCCCGGGACAGGGAGCCGGGGAGCTGTTTTTT.

This clone occurred a few times. The chain has TRBV19 and TRBJ1-5; possible D gene TRBD1, 5 bases. Germline V gene data show CDR1 as LNHDA and CDR2 as SQIVND (reference sequence). V shed 7 bases and J shed 2 bases, with 12 bases lying between them. The CDR3 is 14 amino acids. CDR3 sequence reads: CASIVGQGNQPQHF. CDR3 sequence (DNA): TGTGCCAGTATCGTGGGGCAGGGCAATCAGCCCCAGCATTTT.

The chain couples TRBV6-5 to TRBJ1-1, with D possibly matching TRBD1 (6 bases). CDR1 is MNHEY, CDR2 SVGAGI, per germline. Trimming took off 4 bases at V and 0 bases at J, with 12 bases between the two ends. The CDR3 extends over 15 amino acids. The CDR3 reads CASSSPTGMNTEAFF. For the CDR3, the DNA is TGTGCCAGCAGTTCCCCGACAGGAATGAACACTGAAGCTTTCTTT.

The chain carries TRBV30 and TRBJ2-1, with TRBD2 matching over 13 bases. CDR1 is GTSNPN, CDR2 SVGIG, per germline (reference sequence). The CDR3 sequence is 17 residues long. J lost 4 bases, V lost 5 bases, and 11 bases had no gene match. The CDR3 DNA sequence: TGTGCCTGGGCCTTTCGGGGACTAGCGGGGTCTTACAATGAGCAGTTCTTC. This codes for CAWAFRGLAGSYNEQFF.

The V and J genes are TRBV5-1 and TRBJ1-5; 8 bases line up with TRBD1. Germline V gene data show CDR1 as SGHRS and CDR2 as YFSETQ. V shed 5 bases and J 5 bases; nucleotides not matched to a gene: 9. The CDR3 loop spans 15 amino acids. Written as DNA, the CDR3 is TGCGCCAGCAGTCGCGACGGGACAGGTTATCAGCCCCAGCATTTT. This translates into CASSRDGTGYQPQHF.

J is TRBJ2-3 and V is TRBV12-5; 10 bases are a match to TRBD2. This CDR3 is built from 13 residues. J lost 5 bases, V lost 6 bases, and 2 bases had no gene match. The germline gives CDR1 LGHNT, CDR2 FRNRAP. The CDR3 bases are TGTGCTAGTGGACCTAGCGGGGGAGATACGCAGTATTTT. Translation: CASGPSGGDTQYF.

This chain uses TRBV4-1 with TRBJ2-1, with TRBD2 as a possible D gene (5 bases). The CDR3 is 16 amino acids. Germline V lookup: CDR1 MGHRA, CDR2 YSYEKL. With 1 base removed from V and 2 bases from J, the gap between germline ends came to 12 bases. This chain's CDR3 is CASSQVGLRTYNEQFF. The CDR3 DNA is TGCGCCAGCAGCCAAGTAGGACTCCGAACCTACAATGAGCAGTTCTTC.

The V gene is TRBV7-3, the J gene TRBJ2-5; possible D gene TRBD2, 6 bases. Per the germline V gene, CDR1 is SGHTA and CDR2 is FQGTGA. The ends were cut back, 5 bases at V and 2 bases at J, with 12 bases in the middle. The CDR3 sequence is 14 residues long. CDR3 bases: TGTGCCAGCAGCCCCGCGGGACTGCAAGAGACCCAGTACTTC. Translated: CASSPAGLQETQYF.

The chain combines TRBV11-2 with TRBJ1-4; a possible D gene is TRBD1 (6 bases). The CDR3 is made up of 17 amino acids. Germline-derived CDR1 and CDR2 are SGHAT and FQNNGV. V gave up 1 base and J gave up 8 bases, with 20 bases separating them. CDR3 coding DNA: TGTGCCAGCAGCTTAGGGTTACGACAGGCAGGAGAGGAAAAACTGTTTTTT. Translated, it gives CASSLGLRQAGEEKLFF. Full variable domain (outside the CDR3, taken from reference TRBV11-2 and TRBJ1-4): EAGVAQSPRYKIIEKRQSVAFWCNPISGHATLYWYQQILGQGPKLLIQFQNNGVVDDSQLPKDRFSAERLKGVDSTLKIQPAKLEDSAVYLCASSLGLRQAGEEKLFFGSGTQLSVL.

The rearrangement joins TRBV19 to TRBJ2-1; D perhaps matches TRBD2 (6 bases). Deletions cut 5 bases from V and 0 bases from J, with 11 bases between. The germline gives CDR1 LNHDA, CDR2 SQIVND (reference sequence). The CDR3 has 15 amino acids. In DNA form, the CDR3 reads TGTGCCAGTAGTGATGGCGGGACCTCCTACAATGAGCAGTTCTTC. Translation gives CASSDGGTSYNEQFF.

This sequence joins TRBV10-3 and TRBJ1-6; 10 nucleotides match TRBD1. The V gene's germline CDR1 is ENHRY and CDR2 SYGVKD. J lost 10 bases, V lost 4 bases, and 10 bases had no gene match. This CDR3 comprises 16 residues. The CDR3 region has the DNA TGTGCCATCAGTGTGGGCCTCGGGGACAGGGGCTCACCCCTCCACTTT. Encoded protein: CAISVGLGDRGSPLHF.

The genes are TRBV9 and TRBJ2-7; TRBD1 agrees at 8 bases. V shed 3 bases, J shed 3 bases, and the junction held 8 bases outside the gene matches. The CDR3 has 15 residues. Looked up from germline, CDR1 is SGDLS and CDR2 is YYNGEE. The CDR3 bases are TGTGCCAGCAGCGAGGCGACAGGGGTCAGCTACGAGCAGTACTTC. Translated: CASSEATGVSYEQYF.

This clone was detected only a few times. The J gene is TRBJ1-2, the V gene TRBV12-5; D perhaps matches TRBD1 (5 bases). The germline CDR1 and CDR2 sequences are LGHNT and FRNRAP. CDR3 size: 18 residues. V gave up 5 bases and J gave up 5 bases, with 27 bases separating them. The CDR3 DNA reads as TGTGCTAGTGGTATCTCCTGGGGGGGTGGAGGTGTAAGGTATGGCTACACCTTC. Encoded protein: CASGISWGGGGVRYGYTF. The whole variable domain, remainder taken from reference TRBV12-5 and TRBJ1-2, is DARVTQTPRHKVTEMGQEVTMRCQPILGHNTVFWYRQTMMQGLELLAYFRNRAPLDDSGMPKDRFSAEMPDATLATLKIQPSEPRDSAVYFCASGISWGGGGVRYGYTFGSGTRLTVV.

This chain connects TRBV6-5 to TRBJ2-1, with TRBD2 identical over 11 bases. CDR3 length: 15 amino acids. J lost 8 bases, V lost 0 bases, and 3 bases had no gene match. Per germline, CDR1 MNHEY and CDR2 SVGAGI. The CDR3 loop reads CASSYSSGGADEQFF. DNA of the CDR3: TGTGCCAGCAGTTACTCTAGCGGGGGGGCGGATGAGCAGTTCTTC.

This clone was found a few times. The CDR3 loop reads CASSLGGFFETQYF. The CDR3 region has the DNA TGTGCCAGCAGCTTAGGAGGCTTCTTTGAGACCCAGTACTTC. This chain uses TRBV7-8 with TRBJ2-5; unclear D gene. CDR1 and CDR2 (germline): SGHVS, FQNEAQ. The CDR3 is 14 residues long. V lost 1 base and J 5 bases, leaving 11 bases between the germline ends.

The chain has TRBV3-1 (or the pseudogene TRBV3-2) and TRBJ1-3; 7 bases agree with TRBD1. In germline, CDR1 is LGHDT, CDR2 YNNKEL (reference sequence). J was trimmed by 3 bases and V by 0 bases; bases with no gene match: 8. The CDR3 is 17 amino acids. CDR3 residues: CASSQERSGQHGNTIYF. The CDR3 coding sequence is TGTGCCAGCAGCCAAGAAAGGTCGGGACAGCATGGAAACACCATATATTTT.